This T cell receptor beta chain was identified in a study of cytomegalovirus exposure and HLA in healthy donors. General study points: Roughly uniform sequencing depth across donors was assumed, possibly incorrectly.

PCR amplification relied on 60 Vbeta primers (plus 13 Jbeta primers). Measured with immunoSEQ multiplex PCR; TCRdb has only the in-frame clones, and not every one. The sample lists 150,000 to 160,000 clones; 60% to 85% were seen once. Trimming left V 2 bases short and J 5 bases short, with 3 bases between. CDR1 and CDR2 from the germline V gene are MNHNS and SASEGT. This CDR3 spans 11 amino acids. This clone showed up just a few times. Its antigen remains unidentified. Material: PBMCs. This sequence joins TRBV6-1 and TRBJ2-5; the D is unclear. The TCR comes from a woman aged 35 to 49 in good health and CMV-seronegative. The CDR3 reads CASSESETQYF. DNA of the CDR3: TGTGCCAGCAGTGAAAGCGAGACCCAGTACTTC.